Following are 7 T cell receptor beta chains from one sample sequenced in a study of long-term antiretroviral therapy in people with HIV. Investigators performed immunoSEQ version v3.0 at survey level. Sequencing was performed with immunoSEQ multiplex PCR; in TCRdb, only in-frame clones are kept and a portion is missing. Of 20,000 to 25,000 clones in the sample, around 83% are singletons; the top ten hold roughly 5.5%. The sample was unsorted PBMCs, taken 3 years after starting antiretroviral therapy. The receptors were sampled from a man aged 18 to 30 with HIV.

V usage is TRBV7-9 and J usage is TRBJ1-1; D call uncertain. Trimming took 3 bases from V and 5 from J, leaving 10 bases between them. Germline CDR1 reads SEHNR; CDR2 reads FQNEAQ (reference sequence). This CDR3 comprises 13 residues. The CDR3 loop reads CASSFNGETEAFF. Written as DNA, the CDR3 is TGTGCCAGCAGCTTCAACGGGGAAACTGAAGCTTTCTTT.

The genes are TRBV5-4 and TRBJ1-2, with a tentative D call TRBD1 (6 bases). Per germline, CDR1 SGHNT and CDR2 YYREEE (reference sequence). This CDR3 comprises 12 residues. Trimming removed 2 bases at V and 8 bases at J, with 10 bases between. DNA for the CDR3: TGTGCCAGCAGCTTAACAGGGCAAGGCTACACCTTC. Its protein product is CASSLTGQGYTF.

The rearrangement links TRBV4-1 to TRBJ1-1; no firm D call. The CDR3 extends over 15 amino acids. The V gene's germline CDR1 is MGHRA and CDR2 YSYEKL. Trimming shortened V by 2 bases and J by 1 base, and 11 bases separated the two germline ends. The CDR3 sequence is CASSQSPLRNTEAFF. CDR3 nucleotides: TGCGCCAGCAGCCAATCCCCCCTCCGGAACACTGAAGCTTTCTTT.

This sequence joins TRBV13 and TRBJ2-1; 15 bases agree with TRBD2. The CDR3 loop spans 16 amino acids. The V gene's germline CDR1 is PRHDT and CDR2 FYEKMQ (reference sequence). V trimming: 4 bases; J trimming: 6 bases; junction bases outside the gene matches: 4. CDR3 DNA: TGTGCCAGCAGCTCCCTGGGACTAGCGGGGGGCAATGAGCAGTTCTTC. Its translation is CASSSLGLAGGNEQFF.

This sequence joins TRBV28 and TRBJ1-6; a possible D gene is TRBD1 (5 bases). The CDR3 loop spans 14 amino acids. The V end was cut by 6 bases, the J end by 6 bases, with 12 bases between. CDR1 is MDHEN and CDR2 is SYDVKM in the germline V gene. The CDR3: CASSLGRTNSPLHF. CDR3 nucleotides: TGTGCCAGCAGCTTGGGACGGACTAATTCACCCCTCCACTTT.

This clone was detected once. Written as DNA, the CDR3 is TGTGCCAGCGGTCGGGCGGTAAGGGGCGGGGAGCTGTTTTTT. Translation: CASGRAVRGGELFF. J is TRBJ2-2 and V is TRBV27, with D perhaps matching TRBD1 (5 bases). Trimming took off 8 bases at V and 7 bases at J, with 17 bases between the two ends. Germline CDR1 reads MNHEY; CDR2 reads SMNVEV (reference sequence). CDR3 size: 14 residues.

The chain combines TRBV10-3 with TRBJ2-7; D may match TRBD1 or TRBD2 (6 bases each). Deletions cut 3 bases from V and 4 bases from J, with 34 bases between. This CDR3 spans 21 amino acids. Germline V gene sequence: CDR1 ENHRY, CDR2 SYGVKD. CDR3: CAISEWGAKQGTGYSGYEQYF. Written as DNA, the CDR3 is TGTGCCATCAGTGAATGGGGGGCAAAACAGGGAACCGGTTACAGTGGTTACGAGCAGTACTTC.